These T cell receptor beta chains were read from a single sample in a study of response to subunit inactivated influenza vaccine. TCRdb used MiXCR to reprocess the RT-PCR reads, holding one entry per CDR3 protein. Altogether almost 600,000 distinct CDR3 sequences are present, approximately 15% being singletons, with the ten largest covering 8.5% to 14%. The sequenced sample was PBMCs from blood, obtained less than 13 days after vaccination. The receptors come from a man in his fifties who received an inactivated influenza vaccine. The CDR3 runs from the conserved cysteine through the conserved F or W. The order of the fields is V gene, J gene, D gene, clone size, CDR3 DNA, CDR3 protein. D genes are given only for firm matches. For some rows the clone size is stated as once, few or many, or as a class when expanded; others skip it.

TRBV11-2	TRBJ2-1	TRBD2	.	TGTGCCAGCAGTCATGGACTAGCGGGAGGCGGTTTAAGCTCCTACAATGAGCAGTTCTTC	CASSHGLAGGGLSSYNEQFF
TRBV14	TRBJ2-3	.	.	TGTGCCAGCAGCCCGCAGGCTGGTAGCACAGATACGCAGTATTTT	CASSPQAGSTDTQYF
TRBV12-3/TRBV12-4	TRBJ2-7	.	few	TGTGCCAGCAGTTCCCAGAGAGGGGACCTCTACGAGCAGTACTTC	CASSSQRGDLYEQYF
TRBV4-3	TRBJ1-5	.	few	TGCGCCAGCAGCCCCCAGAGGGGCCTCAATCAGCCCCAGCATTTT	CASSPQRGLNQPQHF
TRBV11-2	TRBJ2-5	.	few	TGTGCCAGCAGCTTACGCGGGACGCTCCAAGAGACCCAGTACTTC	CASSLRGTLQETQYF
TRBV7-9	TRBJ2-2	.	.	TGTGCCAGCCAAAACGCCGGGGAGCTGTTTTTT	CASQNAGELFF
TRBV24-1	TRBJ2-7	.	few	TGTGCCACCAGTGGTGCGGGTTCCCTCTCCTACGAGCAGTACTTC	CATSGAGSLSYEQYF
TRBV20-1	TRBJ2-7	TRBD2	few	TGCAGTGCTCTCGGGGGGGGGCCTGCGGACTACGAGCAGTACTTC	CSALGGGPADYEQYF
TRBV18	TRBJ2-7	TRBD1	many	TGTGCCAGCTCACCACGGGACAGGGCCTCCTACGAGCAGTACTTC	CASSPRDRASYEQYF
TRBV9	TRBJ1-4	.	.	TGTGCCAGCAGCGAGCGGGGTGGAGGGATTGAAAAACTGTATTTT	CASSERGGGIEKLYF
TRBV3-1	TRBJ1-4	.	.	TGTGCCAGCAGCCAAGTTTTGGAAAGAAACACAACTAATGAAAAACTGTTTTTT	CASSQVLERNTTNEKLFF
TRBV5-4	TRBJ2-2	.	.	TGTGCCAGCAGCTTGGGTCAATTCAGGTCGGACGGGGAGCTGTTTTTT	CASSLGQFRSDGELFF
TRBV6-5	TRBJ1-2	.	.	TGTGCCAGCAGTTACACCACAGGGAACTCTCTTAACTATGGCTACACCTTC	CASSYTTGNSLNYGYTF
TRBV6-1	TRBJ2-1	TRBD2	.	TGTGCCAGCATTAAGCTAGCGGGAGACCAATCCTACAATGAGCAGTTCTTC	CASIKLAGDQSYNEQFF
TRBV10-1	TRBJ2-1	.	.	TGCGCCAGCAGTGAATCTGGGGAAGGGTACAATGAGCAGTTCTTC	CASSESGEGYNEQFF
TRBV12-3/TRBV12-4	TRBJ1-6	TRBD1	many	TGTGCCAGCAGCGGGACAGGGGGACATTCACCCCTCCACTTT	CASSGTGGHSPLHF
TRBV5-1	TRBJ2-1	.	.	TGCGCCAGCAGCTTGGAATACGGGACAAATGAGCAGTTCTTC	CASSLEYGTNEQFF
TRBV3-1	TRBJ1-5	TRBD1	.	TGTGCCAGCAGTCAGACAGGGGGAGTAAATCAGCCCCAGCATTTT	CASSQTGGVNQPQHF
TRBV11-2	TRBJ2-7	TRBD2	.	TGTGCCAGCAGGACCCCCGACAGGGGCAGGCTAGCGGGAGGGCACGAGCAGTACTTC	CASRTPDRGRLAGGHEQYF
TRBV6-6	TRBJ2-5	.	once	TGTGCCAGCAGTTACTCGAATTTGGAGACCCAGTACTTC	CASSYSNLETQYF
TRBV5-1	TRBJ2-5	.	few	TGCGCCAGCAGCTTGGAGTTTTTCGACAGGTCTTCTTTGGGGACCCAGTACTTC	CASSLEFFDRSSLGTQYF
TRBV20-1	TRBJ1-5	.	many	TGCAGTGCGGATTCAAGAGGGAGCAATCAGCCCCAGCATTTT	CSADSRGSNQPQHF
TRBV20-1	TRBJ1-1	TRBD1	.	TGCAGTGCTCCGGACAGGGTGAACACTGAAGCTTTCTTT	CSAPDRVNTEAFF
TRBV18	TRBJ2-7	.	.	TGTGCCAGCTCACCACCAGGGACCATCGGGGAGCAGTACTTC	CASSPPGTIGEQYF
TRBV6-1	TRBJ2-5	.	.	TGTGCCAGCAGCTCAGGGGTCCCCCAAGAGACCCAGTACTTC	CASSSGVPQETQYF
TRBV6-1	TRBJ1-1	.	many	TGTGCCAGCAATGCGGGATGGAGCACTGAAGCTTTCTTT	CASNAGWSTEAFF
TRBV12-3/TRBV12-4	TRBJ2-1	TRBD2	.	TGTGCCAGCAGCCCGACTAGCGGGATGAAGCAGTTCTTC	CASSPTSGMKQFF
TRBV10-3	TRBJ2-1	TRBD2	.	TGTGCCATCAACGGGAGGGCCGACAATGAGCAGTTCTTC	CAINGRADNEQFF
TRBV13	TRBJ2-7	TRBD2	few	TGTGCCAGCAGCTTGTATATACGGGGGGTCGAGCAGTACTTC	CASSLYIRGVEQYF
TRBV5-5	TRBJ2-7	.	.	TGTGCCAGCAGCTTGAGCAGGGCCCCCTACGAGCAGTACTTC	CASSLSRAPYEQYF
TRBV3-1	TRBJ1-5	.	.	TGTGCCAGCAGCAAGACCCACAGGGATACGCAGCATTTT	CASSKTHRDTQHF
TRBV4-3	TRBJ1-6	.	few	TGCGCCAGCAGCCAAGACAAGGGTTCACCCCTCCACTTT	CASSQDKGSPLHF
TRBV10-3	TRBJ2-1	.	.	TGTGCCACCCGGGGAGGTACCTACAATGAGCAGTTCTTC	CATRGGTYNEQFF
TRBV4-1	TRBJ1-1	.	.	TGCGCCAGCAGCCAAGATCGTGTGACCGCTTTCTTT	CASSQDRVTAFF
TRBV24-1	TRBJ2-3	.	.	TGTGCCACCAGTGACCCCGAGGGGCGGAGCGGCACAGATACGCAGTATTTT	CATSDPEGRSGTDTQYF
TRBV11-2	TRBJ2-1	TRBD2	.	TGTGCCAGCAGCGCTCCGGGACTAGCGGGGGAGAGCTCCTACAATGAGCAGTTCTTC	CASSAPGLAGESSYNEQFF
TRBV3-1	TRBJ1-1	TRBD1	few	TGTGCCAGCAGCCAAGGAGAGTTGACAGGGGGCCAGCCAGAAGCTTTCTTT	CASSQGELTGGQPEAFF
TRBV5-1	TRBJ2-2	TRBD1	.	TGCGCCAGCAGCCCCGACAGGGTGGAGAACGGGGAGCTGTTTTTT	CASSPDRVENGELFF
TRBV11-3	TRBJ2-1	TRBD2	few	TGTGCCAGCAGCTCACAGCAGGGACTAGAGCAGTTCTTC	CASSSQQGLEQFF
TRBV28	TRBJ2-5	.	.	TGTGCCAGCAGTTTAATTAGTCTGCATGGATCGGAGACCCAGTACTTC	CASSLISLHGSETQYF
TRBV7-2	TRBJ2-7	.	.	TGTGCCAGCAGCCGCGGGGCCCAGATTGGAGAGCAGTACTTC	CASSRGAQIGEQYF
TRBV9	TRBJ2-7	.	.	TGTGCCAGCAGCGCAACCAACTACGAGCAGTACTTC	CASSATNYEQYF
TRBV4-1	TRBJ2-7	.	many	TGCGCCAGCAGCCTATCACTGGGTACAATAACCATTGGGTCCAACGAGCAGTACTTC	CASSLSLGTITIGSNEQYF
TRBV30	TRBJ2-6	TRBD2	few	TGTGCCTGGAGCCCAGCGGGGCTTACTGGGGCCAACGTCCTGACTTTC	CAWSPAGLTGANVLTF
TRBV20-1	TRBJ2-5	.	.	TGCAGTGCTACGGTTCGGCAGGGGCGAGAGACCCAGTACTTC	CSATVRQGRETQYF
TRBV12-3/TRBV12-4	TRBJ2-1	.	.	TGTGCCAGCACTAATACAGGGCCTTCCTACAATGAGCAGTTCTTC	CASTNTGPSYNEQFF
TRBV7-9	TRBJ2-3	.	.	TGTGCCAGCAGCTCCCTGACACGGTCTGGCACAGATACGCAGTATTTT	CASSSLTRSGTDTQYF
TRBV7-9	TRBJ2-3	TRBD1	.	TGTGCCAGCAGCTCCACGGACAGGGGGCGAGTAGATACGCAGTATTTT	CASSSTDRGRVDTQYF
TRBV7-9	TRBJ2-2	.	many	TGTGCCAGCAGACCAGGGACCGGGGAGCTGTTTTTT	CASRPGTGELFF